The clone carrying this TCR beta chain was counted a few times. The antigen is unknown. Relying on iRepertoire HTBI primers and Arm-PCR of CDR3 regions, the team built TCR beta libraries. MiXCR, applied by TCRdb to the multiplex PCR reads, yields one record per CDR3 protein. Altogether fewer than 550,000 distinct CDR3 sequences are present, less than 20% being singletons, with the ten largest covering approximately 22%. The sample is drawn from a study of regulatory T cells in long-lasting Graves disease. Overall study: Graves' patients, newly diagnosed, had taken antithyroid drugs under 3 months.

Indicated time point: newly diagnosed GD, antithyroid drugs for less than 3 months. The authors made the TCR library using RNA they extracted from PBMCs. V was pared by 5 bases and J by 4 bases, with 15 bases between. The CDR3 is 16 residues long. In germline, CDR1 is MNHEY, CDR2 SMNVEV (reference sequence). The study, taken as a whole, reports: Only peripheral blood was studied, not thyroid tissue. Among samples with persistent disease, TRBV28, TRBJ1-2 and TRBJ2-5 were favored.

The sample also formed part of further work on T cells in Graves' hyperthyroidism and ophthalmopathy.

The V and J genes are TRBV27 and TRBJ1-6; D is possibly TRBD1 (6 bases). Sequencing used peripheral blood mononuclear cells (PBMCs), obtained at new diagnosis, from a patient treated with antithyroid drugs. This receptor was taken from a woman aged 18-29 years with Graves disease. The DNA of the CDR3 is TGTGCCAGCAGTGGAGGGGGGCGGGTTTATAATTCACCCCTCCACTTT. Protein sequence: CASSGGGRVYNSPLHF.